This entry lists 10 T cell receptor beta chains sequenced from one sample in a study of shared clonotypes between healthy human individuals (dated by TCRdb to the early 2020s). For the CD8 naive samples, CD45RO-negative cells were positively selected for CCR7, yielding a CD45RA+CCR7+ population from which TemRA cells were excluded. Receptors were amplified or captured by the immunoSEQ multiplex PCR assay. The source is immuneACCESS, and TCRdb retained only in-frame sequences with V and J called. Part of the clones is not carried over; for the studies checked, unresolved V genes explain less than half of this, and the remainder is unexplained. Present in this sample are roughly 2 million clones, around 96% of which were seen just once. Of the sample, roughly 1% is held by the ten largest clones. Source material: naive CD8+ T cells sorted from blood. This specimen's cell subset or site label, interpreted: CD45RA+CCR7+. The receptors here all came from a man aged 18 to 35 in good health.

This chain links TRBV19 with TRBJ2-7, with D perhaps matching TRBD2 (5 bases). Germline V gives CDR1 LNHDA, CDR2 SQIVND (reference sequence). The CDR3 is 13 residues long. V shed 3 bases and J shed 6 bases, with 12 bases lying between them. The CDR3 DNA reads TGTGCCAGTAGTATGGGCGGGTCCGTCGAGCAGTACTTC. The encoded protein is CASSMGGSVEQYF.

The gene calls are TRBV13 and TRBJ2-7, with a weak D call TRBD2 (5 bases). Germline V CDR1 and CDR2: PRHDT, FYEKMQ (reference sequence). CDR3 size: 14 residues. The V end lost 5 bases, the J end lost 6 bases, and 17 bases lay between the germline ends. CDR3 nucleotide sequence: TGTGCCAGCAGCCCAGAAGACCGGGGTTTCGAGCAGTACTTC. Translating it yields CASSPEDRGFEQYF.

J is TRBJ1-5 and V is TRBV27; D gene uncertain. V dropped 3 bases and J dropped 3 bases, with 6 bases sitting between them. Germline V lookup: CDR1 MNHEY, CDR2 SMNVEV (reference sequence). CDR3 length: 13 amino acids. The CDR3: CASSFQHNQPQHF. CDR3 nucleotides: TGTGCCAGCAGTTTCCAGCACAATCAGCCCCAGCATTTT.

This chain joins TRBV7-6 and TRBJ2-2; unclear D gene. The CDR3 covers 12 residues. Looked up from germline, CDR1 is SGHVS and CDR2 is FNYEAQ. V was shortened by 5 bases and J by 5 bases, with 6 bases between the two germline ends. The CDR3 nucleotides are TGTGCCAGCAGCCAATATACCGGGGAGCTGTTTTTT. Translation gives CASSQYTGELFF.

V gene TRBV10-3 combines with J gene TRBJ1-5; D may be TRBD1 (5 bases). Deletions cut 3 bases from V and 7 bases from J, with 19 bases between. Looked up from germline, CDR1 is ENHRY and CDR2 is SYGVKD. The CDR3 spans 16 residues. The CDR3: CAISDRGAGVRQPQHF. DNA for the CDR3: TGTGCCATCAGTGACCGCGGGGCGGGGGTCAGACAGCCCCAGCATTTT.

V is TRBV4-3 and J is TRBJ2-1; 9 bases map to TRBD2. This CDR3 spans 17 amino acids. Germline values: CDR1 LGHNA, CDR2 YSLEER. J was trimmed by 0 bases and V by 2 bases; bases with no gene match: 5. CDR3 protein: CASSQRVAGDSYNEQFF. CDR3 DNA: TGCGCCAGCAGCCAAAGGGTAGCGGGAGACTCCTACAATGAGCAGTTCTTC.

Points on this clone: This sample includes further DNA sequences coding for the same CDR3. This chain uses TRBV11-2 with TRBJ2-3, with 7 bases aligning to TRBD2. This CDR3 comprises 16 residues. Germline lookup yields CDR1 SGHAT and CDR2 FQNNGV. The V gene end was trimmed by 1 base and the J gene end by 0 bases; junction bases not matched to a gene: 4. The CDR3 spells CASSLGASGSTDTQYF. The CDR3 bases are TGTGCCAGCAGCTTAGGGGCTAGCGGCAGCACAGATACGCAGTATTTT.

About this clone itself: At the DNA level, this CDR3 is encoded by other sequences in the same sample as well. The V call is TRBV19, the J call TRBJ2-2; D is unresolved. V was shortened by 3 bases and J by 3 bases, with 5 bases between the two germline ends. The CDR3 runs 13 residues. Germline assignment: CDR1 LNHDA and CDR2 SQIVND (reference sequence). The CDR3 region is CASSILDTGELFF. The CDR3, as DNA: TGTGCCAGTAGTATCTTGGACACCGGGGAGCTGTTTTTT.

V is TRBV30 and J is TRBJ1-6, with a possible D match to TRBD1 (5 bases). The length of the CDR3 is 15 residues. The germline gives CDR1 GTSNPN, CDR2 SVGIG (reference sequence). V lost 0 bases to trimming and J lost 7 bases, with 13 bases between them. For the CDR3, the DNA is TGTGCCTGGAGTGTTTTGGGGGACGGGAATTCACCCCTCCACTTT. This codes for CAWSVLGDGNSPLHF.

V gene TRBV28 combines with J gene TRBJ2-7; D may be TRBD1 (5 bases). The germline V gene has CDR1 MDHEN and CDR2 SYDVKM. There are 14 residues in the CDR3. Trimming removed 7 bases at V and 3 bases at J, with 16 bases between. CDR3 DNA sequence: TGTGCCAGCACGTGGGCAGGGTCGGGCTACGAGCAGTACTTC. Its translation is CASTWAGSGYEQYF.